The TCR beta chain under discussion was sequenced for a study of molecular identifiers for immune sequencing clone quantification. For the study at large: Naive CD8 cell RNA, from roughly 20,000 or 100,000 cells, was split five ways in replicates, with four sequenced.

Preparation methods for the bulk TCR libraries were those previously described, with listed TCR primers. TCRdb redid the calling of the PCR reads with MiXCR, one entry per CDR3 protein. The profile covers approximately 590,000 distinct CDR3 sequences, with around 25% appearing a single time and approximately 0.75% taken by the ten largest. This clonotype was found a few times. Preparation of naive CD8 libraries involved about 19,000 to 1,100,000 sorted cells and 10%, 30% or 50% RNA. A CD8+CD4-CCR7+CD45RA+ phenotype served as the sorting definition for naive CD8 T cells. The source material was naive CD8+ T cells from blood, with Jurkat cell RNA spiked in. Subset in this sample: FACS-sorted CD8+CD4-CCR7+CD45RA+ naive T cells. This sequence was found in a human donor in good health. Some libraries in this study had Jurkat cell RNA spiked in.

CDR3 nucleotides: TGTGCCTGGAGCGGACAGGGGGCGATTGGCAATCAGCCCCAGCATTTT. It is translated as CAWSGQGAIGNQPQHF. The V and J genes are TRBV30 and TRBJ1-5, with 11 bases matching TRBD1. The CDR3 contains 16 residues. The V gene's germline CDR1 is GTSNPN and CDR2 SVGIG (reference sequence). Losses at the gene ends were 3 bases for V and 2 bases for J; bases not matched to a gene: 6.